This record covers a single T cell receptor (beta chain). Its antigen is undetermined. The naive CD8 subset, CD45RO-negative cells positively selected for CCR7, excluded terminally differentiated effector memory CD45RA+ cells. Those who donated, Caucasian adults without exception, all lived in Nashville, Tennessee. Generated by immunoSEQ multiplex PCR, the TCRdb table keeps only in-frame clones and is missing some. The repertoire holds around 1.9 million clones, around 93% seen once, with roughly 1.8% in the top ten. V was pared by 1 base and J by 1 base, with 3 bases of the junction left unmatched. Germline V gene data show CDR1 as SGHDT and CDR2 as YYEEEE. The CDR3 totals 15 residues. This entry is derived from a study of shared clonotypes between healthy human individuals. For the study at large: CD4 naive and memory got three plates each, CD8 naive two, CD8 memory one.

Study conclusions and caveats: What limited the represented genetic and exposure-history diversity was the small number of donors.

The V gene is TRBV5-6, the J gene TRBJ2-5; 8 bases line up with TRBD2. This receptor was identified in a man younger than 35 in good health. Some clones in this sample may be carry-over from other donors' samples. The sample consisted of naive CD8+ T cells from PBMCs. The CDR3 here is CASSLTGGVQETQYF. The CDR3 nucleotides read TGTGCCAGCAGCTTGACGGGAGGGGTCCAAGAGACCCAGTACTTC.